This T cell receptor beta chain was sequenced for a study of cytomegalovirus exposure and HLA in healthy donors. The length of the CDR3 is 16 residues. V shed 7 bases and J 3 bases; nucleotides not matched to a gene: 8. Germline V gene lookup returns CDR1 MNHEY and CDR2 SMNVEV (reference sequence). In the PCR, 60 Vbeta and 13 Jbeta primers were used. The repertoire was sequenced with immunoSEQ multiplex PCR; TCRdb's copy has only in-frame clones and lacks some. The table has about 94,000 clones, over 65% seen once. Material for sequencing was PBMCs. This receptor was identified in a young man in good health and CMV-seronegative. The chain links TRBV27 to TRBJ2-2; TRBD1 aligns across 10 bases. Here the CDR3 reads CASTVGQGVYTGELFF. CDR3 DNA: TGTGCCAGCACTGTAGGACAGGGGGTCTACACCGGGGAGCTGTTTTTT.